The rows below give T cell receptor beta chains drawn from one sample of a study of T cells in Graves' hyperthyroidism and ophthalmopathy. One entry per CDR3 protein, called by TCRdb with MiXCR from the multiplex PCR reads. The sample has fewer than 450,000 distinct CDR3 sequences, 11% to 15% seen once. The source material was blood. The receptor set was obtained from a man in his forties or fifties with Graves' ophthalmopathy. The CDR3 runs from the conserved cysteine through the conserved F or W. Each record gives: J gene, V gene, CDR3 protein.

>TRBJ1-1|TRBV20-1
CSAVPDTEAFF
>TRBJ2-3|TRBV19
CASSTGQGLRDTQYF
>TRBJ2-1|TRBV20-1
CSARDLLAPKSSYNEQFF
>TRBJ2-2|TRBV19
CASSILGSGSIGELFF
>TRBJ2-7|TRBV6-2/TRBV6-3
CASSISGRRFYEQYF
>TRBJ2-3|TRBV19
CASRGATSTDTQYF
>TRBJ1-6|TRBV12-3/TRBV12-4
CASSLSGTGSPLHF
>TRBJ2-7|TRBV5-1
CASSLGAYGQYF
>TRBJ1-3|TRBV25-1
CASSEERTGNTIYF
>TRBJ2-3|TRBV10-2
CASSDPGRGTDTQYF
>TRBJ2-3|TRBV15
CATSRVGQGTDTQYF
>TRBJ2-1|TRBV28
CASSPRIIEQFF
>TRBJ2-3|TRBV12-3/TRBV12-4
CASSRAAGQYF
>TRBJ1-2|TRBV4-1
CANSIRTGGNGYTF
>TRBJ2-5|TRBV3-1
CASSQGRLAGVQETQYF
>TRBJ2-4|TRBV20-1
CSAQIGISAKNIQYF
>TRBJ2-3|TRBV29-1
CSVGTGGTSTDTQYF
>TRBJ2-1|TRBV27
CASSLGDRGKVYNEQFF
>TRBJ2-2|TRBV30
CAWSPLANFGTGELFF
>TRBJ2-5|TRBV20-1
CSARAARTSQETQYF
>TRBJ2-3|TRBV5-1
CASSPGQGPDTQYF
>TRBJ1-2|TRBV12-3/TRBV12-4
CASSTGQQTNYGYTF
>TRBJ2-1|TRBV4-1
CASSQDPVGNLKREQFF
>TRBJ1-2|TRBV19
CASRREGVQGHGYTF
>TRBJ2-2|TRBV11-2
CASSWPSSGRTNTGELFF
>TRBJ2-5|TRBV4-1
CASSQDPDGREETQYF
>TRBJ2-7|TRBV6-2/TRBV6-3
CASKEDRGQDEQYF
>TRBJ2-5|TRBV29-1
CSAGTVQETQYF
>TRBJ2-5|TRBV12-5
CASGPRIFQETQYF
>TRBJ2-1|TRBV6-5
CASSYSFGHGLNEQFF
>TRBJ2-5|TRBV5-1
CASREQETQYF
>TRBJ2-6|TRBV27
CASSQTLRGPVANVLTF
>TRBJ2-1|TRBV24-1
CATSEVMEQFF
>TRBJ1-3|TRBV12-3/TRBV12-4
CASSFAGGRLSTIYF
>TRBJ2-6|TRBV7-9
CASSKGTGPSGANVLTF
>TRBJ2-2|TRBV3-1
CASSHWPANTGELFF
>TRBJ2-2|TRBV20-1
CSARLREGTGELFF
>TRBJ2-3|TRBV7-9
CASRPGLAAGDTQYF
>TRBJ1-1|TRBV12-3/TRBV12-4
CASKGTEMNTEAFF
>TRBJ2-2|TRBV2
CASSALGRDTGELFF
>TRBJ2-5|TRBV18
CASSYRGGETQYF
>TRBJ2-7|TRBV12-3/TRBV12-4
CASSHRQGLDEQYF